Listed here is a single T cell receptor (beta chain). TCRdb re-analysed the RT-PCR reads in MiXCR, keeping a single row per CDR3 protein. The table has 15,000 to 25,000 distinct CDR3 sequences, about 5% seen once. The record originates from a study of patients and donors after allogeneic stem cell transplantation. The germline V gene has CDR1 SGHNT and CDR2 YYREEE (reference sequence). V dropped 4 bases and J dropped 6; count of bases not matched to a gene: 11. The CDR3 is 16 residues long. Sequencing was done on a sample of blood, either unsorted or a sorted T cell fraction (not recorded which). V and J are TRBV5-4 and TRBJ2-7; TRBD2 aligns across 12 bases. This receptor was taken from a human donor who was either an allogeneic HSCT recipient or a stem cell or donor lymphocyte infusion donor (not recorded which). It is not recorded whose cells these are; they may come from a transplant donor. The CDR3: CASSLLAGGPSGEQYF. CDR3 DNA sequence: TGTGCCAGCAGCCTACTAGCGGGGGGTCCATCCGGCGAGCAGTACTTC.